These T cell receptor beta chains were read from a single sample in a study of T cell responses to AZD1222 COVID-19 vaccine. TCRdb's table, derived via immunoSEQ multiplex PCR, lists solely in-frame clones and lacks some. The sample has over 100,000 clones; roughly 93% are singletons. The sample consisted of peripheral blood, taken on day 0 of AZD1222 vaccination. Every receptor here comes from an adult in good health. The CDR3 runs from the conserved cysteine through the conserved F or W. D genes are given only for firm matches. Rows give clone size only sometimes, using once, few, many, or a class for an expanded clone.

CDR3: CASSAGTGLTEAFF; DNA: TGTGCCAGCAGTGCGGGGACAGGGTTGACTGAAGCTTTCTTT; size: .; D: TRBD1; V: TRBV28; J: TRBJ1-1
CDR3: CASIPSGNQPQHF; DNA: TGTGCCAGCATACCCTCGGGGAACCAGCCCCAGCATTTT; size: .; D: .; V: TRBV6-5; J: TRBJ1-5
CDR3: CASRELFRGQGAYEQYF; DNA: TGTGCCAGCAGGGAACTATTCCGGGGACAGGGGGCCTACGAGCAGTACTTC; size: .; D: TRBD1; V: TRBV2; J: TRBJ2-7
CDR3: CASSPQPGMYSPYEQYF; DNA: TGTGCCAGCTCACCTCAACCGGGGATGTACTCCCCCTACGAGCAGTACTTC; size: .; D: .; V: TRBV18; J: TRBJ2-7
CDR3: CASSPLDGASGGNTIYF; DNA: TGTGCCAGCTCACCCCTAGACGGCGCCTCTGGAGGAAACACCATATATTTT; size: .; D: .; V: TRBV18; J: TRBJ1-3
CDR3: CASSVHPTGAGEAFF; DNA: TGTGCCAGTAGTGTGCATCCCACAGGGGCGGGTGAAGCTTTCTTT; size: once; D: TRBD1; V: TRBV19; J: TRBJ1-1
CDR3: CASSLDSGAGYTF; DNA: TGTGCCAGCAGCTTAGATTCCGGGGCTGGCTACACCTTC; size: .; D: .; V: TRBV7-9; J: TRBJ1-2
CDR3: CASSPSETNEKLFF; DNA: TGTGCCAGCTCACCGAGCGAGACTAATGAAAAACTGTTTTTT; size: .; D: .; V: TRBV18; J: TRBJ1-4
CDR3: CASSRGRNTEAFF; DNA: TGTGCCAGCAGCCGGGGCAGAAACACTGAAGCTTTCTTT; size: .; D: .; V: TRBV11-3; J: TRBJ1-1
CDR3: CASSLARLLNTEAFF; DNA: TGTGCCAGCAGCTTAGCCAGGTTATTGAACACTGAAGCTTTCTTT; size: .; D: .; V: TRBV7-2; J: TRBJ1-1
CDR3: CASTESGQVYGRYTF; DNA: TGTGCCAGCACTGAAAGCGGGCAGGTCTATGGTAGATACACCTTC; size: .; D: .; V: TRBV6-1; J: TRBJ1-2
CDR3: CASSYFYEQYF; DNA: TGTGCCAGCAGTTACTTTTACGAGCAGTACTTC; size: few; D: .; V: TRBV6-6; J: TRBJ2-7
CDR3: CASSPGASTDTQYF; DNA: TGTGCCAGCAGCCCTGGGGCTAGCACAGATACGCAGTATTTT; size: .; D: .; V: TRBV7-2; J: TRBJ2-3
CDR3: CASSSLAGRYVQYF; DNA: TGTGCCAGCAGCTCGCTAGCGGGGAGGTATGTGCAGTATTTT; size: .; D: TRBD2; V: TRBV14; J: TRBJ2-3
CDR3: CASSVVPTVRNNEQFF; DNA: TGTGCCAGCAGCGTAGTGCCAACAGTTCGTAACAATGAGCAGTTCTTC; size: .; D: .; V: TRBV9; J: TRBJ2-1
CDR3: CATSRGGRATEAFF; DNA: TGTGCCACCAGCAGAGGGGGAAGGGCCACTGAAGCTTTCTTT; size: .; D: .; V: TRBV15; J: TRBJ1-1
CDR3: CAWSVRWQQITSEKLFF; DNA: TGTGCCTGGAGTGTACGGTGGCAGCAAATAACTTCAGAAAAACTGTTTTTT; size: .; D: .; V: TRBV30; J: TRBJ1-4
CDR3: CASSYSRGQWGTEAFF; DNA: TGTGCCAGCAGTTACTCGAGGGGTCAATGGGGCACTGAAGCTTTCTTT; size: .; D: .; V: TRBV6-5; J: TRBJ1-1
CDR3: CASSYSPSGRTDTQYF; DNA: TGTGCCAGCAGTTACTCGCCTAGCGGCCGCACGGATACGCAGTATTTT; size: once; D: TRBD2; V: TRBV6-5; J: TRBJ2-3
CDR3: CASSQDLGYRAGAFF; DNA: TGTGCCAGCAGCCAAGATCTTGGGTACAGGGCTGGAGCTTTCTTT; size: .; D: .; V: TRBV3-1/TRBV3-2; J: TRBJ1-1
CDR3: CASSRGDTEAFF; DNA: TGTGCCAGCAGCCGGGGCGACACTGAAGCTTTCTTT; size: once; D: .; V: TRBV3-1/TRBV3-2; J: TRBJ1-1
CDR3: CASRPGAGQPQHF; DNA: TGTGCCAGTAGACCAGGGGCCGGGCAGCCCCAGCATTTT; size: .; D: .; V: TRBV19; J: TRBJ1-5
CDR3: CSVGNSMNTEAFF; DNA: TGCAGCGTTGGGAACAGCATGAACACTGAAGCTTTCTTT; size: .; D: .; V: TRBV29-1; J: TRBJ1-1
CDR3: CASSLDRDNDGYTF; DNA: TGTGCCAGCAGCTTGGACAGGGACAACGATGGCTACACCTTC; size: .; D: TRBD1; V: TRBV11-1; J: TRBJ1-2
CDR3: CASSLVAGTDTQYF; DNA: TGTGCCAGCAGCTTAGTAGCGGGGACAGATACGCAGTATTTT; size: .; D: TRBD2; V: TRBV7-9; J: TRBJ2-3